These 31 T cell receptor beta chains were all obtained from the same sample, sequenced in a study of CD8+ T cells in alopecia areata. The treatment denotes: oral pan-JAK inhibitor, 5-10 mg twice daily. The authors extracted RNA and reverse transcribed it into cDNA as the sequencing template. Using immunoSEQ multiplex PCR, the repertoire was profiled, and TCRdb retains in-frame clones only, with some absent. Of around 180,000 clones listed, over 55% are singletons. The sample here was CD4+ T cells sorted from blood, taken at week 24, from a patient treated with tofacitinib. All receptors derive from a human donor with alopecia areata.

The rearrangement uses TRBV29-1 and TRBJ2-5; 9 nucleotides align to TRBD2. Germline trimming cut 2 bases from V and 7 bases from J; bases unmatched to any gene: 14. From germline, CDR1 is SQVTM and CDR2 ANQGSEA. This CDR3 region has 16 residues. As DNA, the CDR3 is TGCAGCGTTGAAAAGGGAGGTAGCGGGGGATTAGCGACCCAGTACTTC. Translation gives CSVEKGGSGGLATQYF.

In this sample, this clone turned up a few times. The rearrangement links TRBV29-1 to TRBJ1-5; D is ambiguous. Germline CDR1 reads SQVTM; CDR2 reads ANQGSEA. The germline V and J ends were trimmed by 5 bases and 2 bases, with 10 bases remaining between them. This CDR3 has 13 amino acids. The CDR3 sequence: CSVCPEGNQPQHF. DNA of the CDR3: TGCAGCGTTTGTCCCGAGGGCAATCAGCCCCAGCATTTT.

The rearrangement links TRBV9 to TRBJ1-2, with D uncertain. This CDR3 is 14 amino acids long. Germline CDR1 is SGDLS and CDR2 is YYNGEE. V lost 0 bases and J 8 bases, leaving 14 bases between the germline ends. The chain's CDR3 is CASSVVGEPSGYTF. DNA of the CDR3: TGTGCCAGCAGCGTAGTTGGAGAGCCTAGCGGCTACACCTTC.

This clone occurred a few times. This rearrangement joins TRBV7-2 to TRBJ2-2; 15 positions match TRBD2. The CDR3 spans 18 residues. Germline V gene lookup returns CDR1 SGHTA and CDR2 FQGNSA. The J segment lost 4 bases and the V segment lost 6 bases, leaving 9 bases of the junction unmatched. This CDR3 reads CASSSGLAGGRSTGELFF. In DNA form, the CDR3 reads TGTGCCAGCAGTAGTGGACTAGCGGGGGGGCGGAGCACCGGGGAGCTGTTTTTT.

This chain connects TRBV6-5 to TRBJ2-7; TRBD2 might be the D (5 bases). Trimming removed 0 bases from V and 3 bases from J, with 12 bases in between. CDR3 length equals 15 residues. Germline assignment: CDR1 MNHEY and CDR2 SVGAGI. The CDR3 loop is CASSYSTTRGYEQYF. DNA for the CDR3: TGTGCCAGCAGTTACTCAACTACCCGGGGCTACGAGCAGTACTTC.

This clone occurred once. The rearrangement uses TRBV7-9 and TRBJ1-2; 7 nucleotides agree with TRBD1. Germline V gene data show CDR1 as SEHNR and CDR2 as FQNEAQ (reference sequence). The V and J ends lost 6 bases and 3 bases, in that order; junction bases with no gene match: 10. The CDR3 length is 15 residues. The CDR3 region has the DNA TGTGCCAGCAGGCCGCGACAGGGTATGGACTATGGCTACACCTTC. Protein: CASRPRQGMDYGYTF.

In regard to this clone: Other DNA sequences in the sample encode the same CDR3. The chain has TRBV4-3 and TRBJ1-2; no reliable D call. Trimming left V 3 bases short and J 2 bases short, with 10 bases between. Germline CDR1 is LGHNA and CDR2 is YSLEER. The CDR3 has 14 amino acids. The DNA for the CDR3 is TGCGCCAGCAGCCAGGTGGGCGGCAACTATGGCTACACCTTC. Translated: CASSQVGGNYGYTF.

In this sample, this clone turned up many times. The chain is built from TRBV6-5 and TRBJ1-2, with 10 positions matching TRBD1. V lost 5 bases to trimming and J lost 5 bases; unmatched junction nucleotides: 5. Germline V gene data show CDR1 as MNHEY and CDR2 as SVGAGI. The CDR3 runs to 14 residues. For the CDR3, the DNA is TGTGCCAGCAGTATCTCGGGACAGGGGTATGGCTACACCTTC. Protein: CASSISGQGYGYTF.

This clone has just a few counts. V gene TRBV5-6 combines with J gene TRBJ2-7; 8 positions match TRBD1. J gave up 3 bases and V 4 bases, and 9 bases lay outside the gene matches. Germline loops: CDR1 SGHDT, CDR2 YYEEEE. The CDR3 spans 15 residues. The CDR3 sequence is CASSRNGQGDYEQYF. For the CDR3, the DNA is TGTGCCAGCAGCAGAAACGGACAGGGCGACTACGAGCAGTACTTC.

This clone was detected a few times. The chain carries TRBV5-1 and TRBJ1-1, with 7 bases that match TRBD1. The junction had 14 bases not matched to a gene; V was cut back by 6 bases and J by 3 bases. Germline V lookup: CDR1 SGHRS, CDR2 YFSETQ. The length of the CDR3 is 16 residues. In DNA form, the CDR3 reads TGCGCCAGCAAGAGGATGAGGGGGCTCGAGGACACTGAAGCTTTCTTT. Translating gives CASKRMRGLEDTEAFF.

V gene TRBV30 combines with J gene TRBJ1-6; no clear D gene. Germline V gene lookup returns CDR1 GTSNPN and CDR2 SVGIG (reference sequence). V was cut by 0 bases and J by 9 bases, with 3 bases left in between. This CDR3 is built from 11 residues. Written as DNA, the CDR3 is TGTGCCTGGAGTGTGGGTTCACCCCTCCACTTT. It encodes CAWSVGSPLHF.

The chain's CDR3 is CSVRDRDGNQPQHF. The CDR3 coding sequence is TGCAGCGTCCGGGACAGGGACGGCAATCAGCCCCAGCATTTT. The gene calls are TRBV29-1 and TRBJ1-5, with 9 bases fitting TRBD1. This CDR3 is 14 amino acids long. With V trimmed by 6 bases and J by 2 bases, 5 bases remained unmatched. Per the germline V gene, CDR1 is SQVTM and CDR2 is ANQGSEA. Filled out from reference TRBV29-1 and TRBJ1-5, the complete variable domain reads SAVISQKPSRDICQRGTSLTIQCQVDSQVTMMFWYRQQPGQSLTLIATANQGSEATYESGFVIDKFPISRPNLTFSTLTVSNMSPEDSSIYLCSVRDRDGNQPQHFGDGTRLSIL.

V is TRBV7-8 and J is TRBJ2-3; TRBD2 aligns across 14 bases. V shed 5 bases, J shed 4 bases, and the junction held 5 bases outside the gene matches. The CDR3 has 16 residues. Germline V gene sequence: CDR1 SGHVS, CDR2 FQNEAQ. DNA for the CDR3: TGTGCCAGCAGCGTTAGACTAGCGGGGGGGTCAGATACGCAGTATTTT. Translating gives CASSVRLAGGSDTQYF. Full variable domain (missing parts from reference TRBV7-8 and TRBJ2-3): GAGVSQSPRYKVAKRGQDVALRCDPISGHVSLFWYQQALGQGPEFLTYFQNEAQLDKSGLPSDRFFAERPEGSVSTLKIQRTQQEDSAVYLCASSVRLAGGSDTQYFGPGTRLTVL.

The rearrangement links TRBV5-1 to TRBJ2-6; TRBD1 aligns across 8 bases. This CDR3 region has 17 residues. The germline V gene encodes CDR1 SGHRS and CDR2 YFSETQ. J gave up 4 bases and V 0 bases, and 6 bases lay outside the gene matches. DNA for the CDR3: TGCGCCAGCAGCTTGGCTGGGACAGGAGCCGGGGCCAACGTCCTGACTTTC. Translation gives CASSLAGTGAGANVLTF.

The chain employs TRBV5-1 and TRBJ2-7; perhaps D is TRBD1 or TRBD2 (5 bases each). This CDR3 is 13 amino acids long. The V end was cut by 0 bases, the J end by 4 bases, with 8 bases between. Germline CDR1 reads SGHRS; CDR2 reads YFSETQ. For the CDR3, the DNA is TGCGCCAGCAGCTTGGAGGGACGGTACGAGCAGTACTTC. Residues: CASSLEGRYEQYF. The complete variable domain, with remaining parts taken from reference TRBV5-1 and TRBJ2-7, reads KAGVTQTPRYLIKTRGQQVTLSCSPISGHRSVSWYQQTPGQGLQFLFEYFSETQRNKGNFPGRFSGRQFSNSRSEMNVSTLELGDSALYLCASSLEGRYEQYFGPGTRLTVT.

The rearrangement joins TRBV9 to TRBJ1-2; a possible D gene is TRBD1 (5 bases). This CDR3 comprises 14 residues. From germline, CDR1 is SGDLS and CDR2 YYNGEE. With 0 bases removed from V and 6 bases from J, the gap between germline ends came to 12 bases. CDR3 amino acids: CASSVDLGRDGYTF. Written as DNA, the CDR3 is TGTGCCAGCAGCGTAGACTTGGGGCGGGATGGCTACACCTTC.

About this clone itself: Other DNA variants within this sample encode the same CDR3. The chain couples TRBV27 to TRBJ1-1; D gene uncertain. Germline V gives CDR1 MNHEY, CDR2 SMNVEV (reference sequence). Deletions cut 4 bases from V and 0 bases from J, with 3 bases between. The CDR3 consists of 12 residues. The CDR3 DNA reads TGTGCCAGCAGTTCCGTGAACACTGAAGCTTTCTTT. Translated, it gives CASSSVNTEAFF.

V gene TRBV29-1 combines with J gene TRBJ2-1; D remains ambiguous. The CDR3 totals 14 residues. Germline loops: CDR1 SQVTM, CDR2 ANQGSEA. Trimming cost V 5 bases and J 0 bases, with 11 bases left between them. The CDR3: CSVQKGASYNEQFF. CDR3 DNA sequence: TGCAGCGTTCAAAAGGGTGCCTCCTACAATGAGCAGTTCTTC.

J is TRBJ1-2 and V is TRBV20-1; a weak D match, TRBD1 (6 bases). The CDR3 spans 11 residues. The germline V and J ends were trimmed by 2 bases and 7 bases, with 8 bases remaining between them. Germline CDR1 reads DFQATT; CDR2 reads SNEGSKA (reference sequence). CDR3 protein: CSARQGFGYTF. CDR3 DNA sequence: TGCAGTGCTAGACAGGGGTTTGGCTACACCTTC.

V is TRBV29-1 and J is TRBJ1-1; D gene ambiguous. Germline-derived CDR1 and CDR2 are SQVTM and ANQGSEA. Trimming shortened V by 7 bases and J by 1 base, and 16 bases separated the two germline ends. This CDR3 is 14 amino acids long. CDR3 bases: TGCAGCGGGATATACGGAGGAGGGAACACTGAAGCTTTCTTT. It translates to CSGIYGGGNTEAFF.

The J gene is TRBJ1-4, the V gene TRBV5-6; a possible D gene is TRBD1 (5 bases). CDR3 length: 13 amino acids. V shed 7 bases and J shed 5 bases, with 12 bases lying between them. The germline gives CDR1 SGHDT, CDR2 YYEEEE. CDR3 sequence: CASERGLNEKLFF. CDR3 nucleotides: TGTGCCAGCGAAAGGGGTCTGAATGAAAAACTGTTTTTT.

This chain links TRBV25-1 with TRBJ1-2; TRBD1 is a possible D gene (5 bases). The CDR3 runs to 15 residues. Germline lookup yields CDR1 MGHDK and CDR2 SYGVNS. Trimming took off 0 bases at V and 3 bases at J, with 11 bases between the two ends. The CDR3 bases are TGTGCCAGCAGTGAATACCAGGGCAGGGACTATGGCTACACCTTC. Translated: CASSEYQGRDYGYTF.

The J gene is TRBJ1-2, the V gene TRBV4-3; D possibly corresponds to TRBD1 (5 bases). The CDR3 sequence is 15 residues long. V lost 7 bases and J 6 bases, leaving 21 bases between the germline ends. The germline V gene has CDR1 LGHNA and CDR2 YSLEER. CDR3 in DNA: TGCGCCAGCACCCCAAATCAATCGGGGGTCCATGGCTACACCTTC. Its protein product is CASTPNQSGVHGYTF.

V gene TRBV5-1 combines with J gene TRBJ1-1; D gene ambiguous. Germline-derived CDR1 and CDR2 are SGHRS and YFSETQ. Trimming stripped 4 bases from V and 2 bases from J, with 15 bases between. The CDR3 sequence is 15 residues long. CDR3 nucleotide sequence: TGCGCCAGCAGCCGCGATATTGGAATTAACACTGAAGCTTTCTTT. Translation: CASSRDIGINTEAFF.

This sequence joins TRBV5-6 and TRBJ2-3, with 10 bases identical to TRBD1. V shed 5 bases, J shed 5 bases, and the junction held 2 bases outside the gene matches. The CDR3 loop spans 13 amino acids. The germline V gene encodes CDR1 SGHDT and CDR2 YYEEEE. The CDR3 nucleotides read TGTGCCAGCAGGTGGGACAGGGGAGATACGCAGTATTTT. As protein: CASRWDRGDTQYF.

This clone turned up a few times. This chain connects TRBV11-2 to TRBJ2-1, with 9 bases fitting TRBD1. The CDR3 is made up of 17 amino acids. V shed 1 base, J shed 4 bases, and the junction held 8 bases outside the gene matches. Germline V lookup: CDR1 SGHAT, CDR2 FQNNGV. The CDR3 DNA reads as TGTGCCAGCAGCTTAGCCGGCGGGACAGGGATTTACAATGAGCAGTTCTTC. Translating it yields CASSLAGGTGIYNEQFF.

This rearrangement joins TRBV4-2 to TRBJ1-2, with D possibly TRBD1 on 6 matching bases. The CDR3 length is 14 residues. The germline V gene has CDR1 LGHNA and CDR2 YNFKEQ. Trimming removed 0 bases from V and 3 bases from J, with 8 bases in between. The CDR3 sequence: CASSQEGTYYGYTF. Here the CDR3 DNA reads TGTGCCAGCAGCCAAGAGGGGACATACTATGGCTACACCTTC.

The CDR3 loop reads CACTLQGLNEKLFF. The CDR3, as DNA: TGTGCCTGTACCCTACAGGGGCTTAATGAAAAACTGTTTTTT. V is TRBV30 and J is TRBJ1-4; 7 positions agree with TRBD1. Germline assignment: CDR1 GTSNPN and CDR2 SVGIG (reference sequence). The CDR3 loop spans 14 amino acids. Trimming cost V 6 bases and J 4 bases; bases outside gene matches: 8.

The chain links TRBV6-5 to TRBJ1-6; weak D call: TRBD1 (5 bases). This CDR3 contains 14 residues. Germline CDR1 and CDR2: MNHEY and SVGAGI. Trimming cost V 4 bases and J 10 bases, with 14 bases left between them. The DNA of the CDR3 is TGTGCCAGCAGTTGGCCAGGGAAGGAATCACCCCTCCACTTT. It codes for CASSWPGKESPLHF.

V is TRBV4-1 and J is TRBJ1-6; TRBD1 matches at 10 bases. V shed 6 bases and J 8 bases; nucleotides not matched to a gene: 4. This CDR3 comprises 14 residues. Germline V CDR1 and CDR2: MGHRA, YSYEKL. The DNA of the CDR3 is TGCGCCAGCAGGATCGGGACAGGGGATTCACCCCTCCACTTT. Protein sequence: CASRIGTGDSPLHF.

A few counts support this clone. The chain carries TRBV6-5 and TRBJ2-2; D perhaps matches TRBD1 (6 bases). This CDR3 contains 13 residues. V lost 7 bases to trimming and J lost 1 base, with 7 bases between them. Germline-derived CDR1 and CDR2 are MNHEY and SVGAGI. The CDR3 loop reads CASKQGNTGELFF. For the CDR3, the DNA is TGTGCCAGCAAACAGGGGAACACCGGGGAGCTGTTTTTT.